This T cell receptor beta chain appears in the sequencing data of a study of blood T cell repertoires in COVID-19. Study overall: Material from acute and convalescent COVID-19 was sourced from the United States, Italy and Spain. Nucleic acid was either cDNA or gDNA, and it came from T cells, B-cell-depleted T cells, or PBMCs.

Under the authors' procedure: Amplification from reference gene primers served as the basis for estimated nucleated cell counts. Generated by immunoSEQ multiplex PCR, the TCRdb table keeps only in-frame clones and is missing some. V, J and clone size were drawn from that table, and D and trimming were deduced from the DNA. Here the sample spans about 360,000 clones, around 87% being singletons. Germline CDR1 is SNHLY and CDR2 is FYNNEI. Trimming left V 3 bases short and J 0 bases short, with 14 bases between. The CDR3 contains 16 residues. The sequence was collected from a human donor in a cohort sampled during active COVID-19. Sequenced input: peripheral blood. The V call is TRBV2, the J call TRBJ1-1, with D unclear. The CDR3 reads CASSEQEGGMNTEAFF. The CDR3 bases are TGTGCCAGCAGTGAGCAGGAGGGAGGCATGAACACTGAAGCTTTCTTT.